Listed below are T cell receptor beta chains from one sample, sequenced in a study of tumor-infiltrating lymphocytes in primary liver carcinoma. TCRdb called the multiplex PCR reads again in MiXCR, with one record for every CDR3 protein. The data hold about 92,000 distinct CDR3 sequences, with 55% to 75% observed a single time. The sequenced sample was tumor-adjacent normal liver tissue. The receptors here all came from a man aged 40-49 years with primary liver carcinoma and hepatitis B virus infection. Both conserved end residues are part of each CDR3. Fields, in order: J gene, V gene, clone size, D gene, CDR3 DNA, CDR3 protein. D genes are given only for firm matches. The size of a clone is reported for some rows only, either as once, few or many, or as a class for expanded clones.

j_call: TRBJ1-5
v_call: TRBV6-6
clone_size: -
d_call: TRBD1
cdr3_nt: TGTAGCAGCACCGCGCAGACAGGGGGCGAGCAGCCCCAGCATTTT
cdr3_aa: CSSTAQTGGEQPQHF

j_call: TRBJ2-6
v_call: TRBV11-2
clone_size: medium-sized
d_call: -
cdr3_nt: TGTGCCAGCAGCTTAGGGCCAGGGCACAGCTCTGGGGCCAACGTCCTGACTTTC
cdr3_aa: CASSLGPGHSSGANVLTF

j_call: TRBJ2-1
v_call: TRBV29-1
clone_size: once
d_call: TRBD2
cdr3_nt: TGCAGCGTTGAGACCGGGACTAGATCCTACAATGAGCAGTTCTTC
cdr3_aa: CSVETGTRSYNEQFF

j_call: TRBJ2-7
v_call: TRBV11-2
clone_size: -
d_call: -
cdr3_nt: TGTGCCAGCATCTTAGAGTACAGGGCGGCCTACGAGCAATACTTC
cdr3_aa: CASILEYRAAYEQYF

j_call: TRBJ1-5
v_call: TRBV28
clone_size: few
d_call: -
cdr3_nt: TGTGCCAGCAGTCCCGACATGGGGACCGGCAATCAGCCCCAGCATTTT
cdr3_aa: CASSPDMGTGNQPQHF

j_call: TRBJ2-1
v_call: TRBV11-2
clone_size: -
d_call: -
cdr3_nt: TGTCCCAGCAGGTCCGCTACAGGCGGTAATGAGCAGTTCTTC
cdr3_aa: CPSRSATGGNEQFF

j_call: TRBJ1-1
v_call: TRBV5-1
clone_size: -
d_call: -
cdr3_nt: TGCGCCAGCAGCCCACTGGAGGGCACTGAAGCTCTCTTT
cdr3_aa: CASSPLEGTEALF

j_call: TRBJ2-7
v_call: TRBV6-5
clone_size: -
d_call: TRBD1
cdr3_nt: TGTGTCACCACAAGGGAACTCAGGGGGACCTACGAGCATTACTTC
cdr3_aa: CVTTRELRGTYEHYF

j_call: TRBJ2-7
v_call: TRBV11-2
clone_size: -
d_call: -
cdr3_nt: TGTACCTGCAGATTAACTGACATTGCCTACGAGCAGTACTTC
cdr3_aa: CTCRLTDIAYEQYF

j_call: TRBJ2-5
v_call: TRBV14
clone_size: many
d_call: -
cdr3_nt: TGTGCCAGCAGCCAAGATCACCCGATTGGGACCCAGTACTTC
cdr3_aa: CASSQDHPIGTQYF

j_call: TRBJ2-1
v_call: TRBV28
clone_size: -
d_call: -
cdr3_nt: TGTGCCAGCAGGTTAGAGGGTCCCTACAATGAGCAGTTCTTC
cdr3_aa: CASRLEGPYNEQFF

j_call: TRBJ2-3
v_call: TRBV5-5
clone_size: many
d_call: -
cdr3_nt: TGTGCCAGCAGCCTTTTACAGAGCACAGATACGCAGTATTTT
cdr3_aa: CASSLLQSTDTQYF

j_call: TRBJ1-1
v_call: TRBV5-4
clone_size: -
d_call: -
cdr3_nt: TGTGCCGGCAGCGGAGGGGACGAGAACACTGAAGCTTTCTTT
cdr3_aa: CAGSGGDENTEAFF

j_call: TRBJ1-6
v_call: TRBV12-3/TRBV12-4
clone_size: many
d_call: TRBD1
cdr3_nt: TGTGCCAGCAATTTCGGACAGGGGGAATCACCCCTCCACTTT
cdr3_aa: CASNFGQGESPLHF

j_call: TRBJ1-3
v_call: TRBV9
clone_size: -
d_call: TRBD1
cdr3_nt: TGTGCCAGCAACTCCCGACAGGGGGGCGGAAACACCATATATTTT
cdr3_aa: CASNSRQGGGNTIYF

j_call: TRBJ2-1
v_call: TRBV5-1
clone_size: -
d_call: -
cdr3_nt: TGCGCCAGCAGCTTGAGAGGGGGTACATACAATGAGCAGTTCTTC
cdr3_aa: CASSLRGGTYNEQFF

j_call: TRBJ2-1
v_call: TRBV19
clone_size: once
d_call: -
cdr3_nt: TGTGCCAGTAGTATATCGGGGTACAATGAGCAGTTCTTC
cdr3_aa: CASSISGYNEQFF

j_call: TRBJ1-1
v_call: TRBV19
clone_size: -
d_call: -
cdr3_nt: TGTGCCAATAGTATAAGGCCTCGAAGCACTGAAGCTCTCTTT
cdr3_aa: CANSIRPRSTEALF

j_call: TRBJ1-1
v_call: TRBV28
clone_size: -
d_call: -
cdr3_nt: TGTGCCAGCAGTTTGGGGGGACATGGCACTGAAGCTTTCTTT
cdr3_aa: CASSLGGHGTEAFF

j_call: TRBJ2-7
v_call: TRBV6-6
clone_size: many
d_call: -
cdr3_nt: TGTGCCAGCACCCCGGGCAGGAGATCCTACGAGCAGTACTTC
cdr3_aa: CASTPGRRSYEQYF

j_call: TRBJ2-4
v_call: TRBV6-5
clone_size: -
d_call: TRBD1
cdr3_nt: TGTGTCAGCAGTTACTTCGTGACAGGGGGCAGGGACATTCATTACTTC
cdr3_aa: CVSSYFVTGGRDIHYF

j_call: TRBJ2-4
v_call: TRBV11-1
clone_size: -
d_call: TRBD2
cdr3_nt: TGTGCCAGCACCTTTCGCGGGACTAGCGGGATCAAAAACATTCAGTACTTC
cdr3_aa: CASTFRGTSGIKNIQYF

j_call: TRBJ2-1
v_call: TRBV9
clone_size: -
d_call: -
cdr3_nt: TGTGCCAGCAGCGTAGCATTTGAGCCCTACAATGAGCAGTTCTTC
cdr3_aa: CASSVAFEPYNEQFF

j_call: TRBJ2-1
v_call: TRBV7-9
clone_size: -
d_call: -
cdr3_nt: TGTGCCAGCAGCTTAGCGGGACTGGTGCAGTTCTTC
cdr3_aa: CASSLAGLVQFF

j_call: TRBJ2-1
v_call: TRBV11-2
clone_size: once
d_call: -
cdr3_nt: TGTGCCAGCAGCCCCAACTATGGCATTGTGCAGTTCTTC
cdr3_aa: CASSPNYGIVQFF

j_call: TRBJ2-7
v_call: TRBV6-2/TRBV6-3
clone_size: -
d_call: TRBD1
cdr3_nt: TGTACCAGCAGTGGGGACAGGGGGCTCTATGGGCAGTACTTC
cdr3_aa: CTSSGDRGLYGQYF

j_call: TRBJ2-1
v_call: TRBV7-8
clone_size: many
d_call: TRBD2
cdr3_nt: TGTGCCAGCAGCTCCGGACTAGCGGGAGCGGAGCAGTTCTTC
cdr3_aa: CASSSGLAGAEQFF

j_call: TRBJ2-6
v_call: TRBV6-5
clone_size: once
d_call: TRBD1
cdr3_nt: TGTGCCAGCGGGACAGGTCCTGTCCCTGGGGCCAACGTCCTGACTTTC
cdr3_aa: CASGTGPVPGANVLTF

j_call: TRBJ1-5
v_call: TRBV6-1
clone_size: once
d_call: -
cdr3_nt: TGTGCCACTAACCTCAACTCCCATGGGAGCAATCAGCCCCAGCATTTT
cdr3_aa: CATNLNSHGSNQPQHF

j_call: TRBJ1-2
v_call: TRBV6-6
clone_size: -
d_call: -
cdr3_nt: TGTGCCAGCATCATCGAAGGGCACTATGGCTATACCTTC
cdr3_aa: CASIIEGHYGYTF

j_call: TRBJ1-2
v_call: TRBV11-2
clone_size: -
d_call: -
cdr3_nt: TGTGCCAGCAGCTTATCATCAACTAACTACGGCTACACCTTC
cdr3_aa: CASSLSSTNYGYTF

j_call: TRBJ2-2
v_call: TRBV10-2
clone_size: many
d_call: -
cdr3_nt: TGCGCCAGCAGTGATGCAGTTCGGTCGTTCACCGGGGAGCTGTTTTTT
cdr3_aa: CASSDAVRSFTGELFF

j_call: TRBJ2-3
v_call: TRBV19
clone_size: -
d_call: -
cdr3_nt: TGTGTCAGTACTATTACCCCTACGAGTGCAGATACGCAGTATTTT
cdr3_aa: CVSTITPTSADTQYF

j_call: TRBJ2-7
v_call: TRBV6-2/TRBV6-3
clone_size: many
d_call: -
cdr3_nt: TGTGCCAGCCGAGATCTCTACGAGCGGTACTTC
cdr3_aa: CASRDLYERYF

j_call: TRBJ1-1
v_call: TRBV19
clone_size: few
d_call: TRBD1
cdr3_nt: TGTGCCAGTAGTATGGGACAGGCGATGAACACTGAAGCTTTCTTT
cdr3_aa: CASSMGQAMNTEAFF

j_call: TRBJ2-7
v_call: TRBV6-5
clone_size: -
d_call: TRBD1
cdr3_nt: TGTGCCACTACAAGGGAACTCAGGGGGACCTACGAGCCGTACTTC
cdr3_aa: CATTRELRGTYEPYF

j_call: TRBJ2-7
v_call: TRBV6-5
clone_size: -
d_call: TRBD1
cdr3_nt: TGTGCCGGCAGTGACCGGGACAGTGGGTCTCACGAGCAGTATTTC
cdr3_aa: CAGSDRDSGSHEQYF

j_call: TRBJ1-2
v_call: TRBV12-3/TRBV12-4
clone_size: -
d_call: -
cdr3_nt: -
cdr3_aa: CASSWDPLGYDCTF

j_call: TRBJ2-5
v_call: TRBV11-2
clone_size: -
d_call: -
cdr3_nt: TGTGCCAGCAGCTTAAACCGTCAAGGGTCCTCGGGCGGAGAGACCCGGTACTTC
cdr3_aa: CASSLNRQGSSGGETRYF

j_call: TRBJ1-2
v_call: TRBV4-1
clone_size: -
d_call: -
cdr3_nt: TGCGCCGGCAACCACCCGCAAAACTATGGCTATACCTTC
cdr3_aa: CAGNHPQNYGYTF

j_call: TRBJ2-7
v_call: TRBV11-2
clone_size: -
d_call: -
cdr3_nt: TGTACCGGCAGCTACGAGAGGAGCTCCTACGAGCAGTACTTC
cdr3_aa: CTGSYERSSYEQYF

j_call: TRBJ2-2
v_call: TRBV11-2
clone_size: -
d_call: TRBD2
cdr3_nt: TGTACCAGCAGCTTAGTGGCGCTAGCGGGAACCGGGGTGCTGTTTTTC
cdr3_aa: CTSSLVALAGTGVLFF

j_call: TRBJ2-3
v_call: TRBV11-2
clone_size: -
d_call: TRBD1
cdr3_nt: TGTACCAGCAGCTTTCGGGACAGCCGCACTGATACGCAGTATTTT
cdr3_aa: CTSSFRDSRTDTQYF

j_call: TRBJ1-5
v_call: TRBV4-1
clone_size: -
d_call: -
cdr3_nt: TGCGCCAGCAGCCTACTCCCGGGAGCAACTCAGACCCAGCATTTT
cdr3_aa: CASSLLPGATQTQHF

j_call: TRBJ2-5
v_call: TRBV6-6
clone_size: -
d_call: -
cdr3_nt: TGTGCCAGCACTCCATCAGGCGGGTACCATGGGACCCAGTACTTC
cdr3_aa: CASTPSGGYHGTQYF

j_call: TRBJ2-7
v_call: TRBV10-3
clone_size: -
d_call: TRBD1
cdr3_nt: TGTGCCTTCAGTGAGCAAGGACAGGGTTACGAGCAGTACTTC
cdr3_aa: CAFSEQGQGYEQYF

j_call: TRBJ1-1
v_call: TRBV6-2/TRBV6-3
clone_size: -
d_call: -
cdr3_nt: TGTACCAGCAGTCGGGGATTTGAAGTTTTCTTT
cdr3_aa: CTSSRGFEVFF

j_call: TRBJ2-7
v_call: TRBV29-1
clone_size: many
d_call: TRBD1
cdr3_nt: TGCAGCGTTGAAGGGGGGACAGGGCCCTACGAGCAGTACTTC
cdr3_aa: CSVEGGTGPYEQYF

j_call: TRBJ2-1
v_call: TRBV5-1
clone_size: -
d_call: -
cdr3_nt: TGCGCCAGCACTTTTCTAGCTCCCCCGAGCTCCTACAATGAGCAGTTCTTC
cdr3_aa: CASTFLAPPSSYNEQFF

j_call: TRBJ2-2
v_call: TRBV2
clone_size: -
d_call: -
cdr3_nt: TGTGCCACCAGTCCCCGGGACACAGGGGAGCTGTTTTTT
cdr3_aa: CATSPRDTGELFF

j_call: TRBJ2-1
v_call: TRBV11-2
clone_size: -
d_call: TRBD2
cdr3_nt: TGTGCCAGTAGCAGAGGGGCTAGCGGGAGCTCCTACAATGAGCAGTTCTTC
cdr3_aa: CASSRGASGSSYNEQFF

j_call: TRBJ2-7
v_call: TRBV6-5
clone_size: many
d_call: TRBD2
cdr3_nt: TGTGCCAGCAGTTCCTCCGGGAGGCGGGCCGAGCAGTACTTC
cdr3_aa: CASSSSGRRAEQYF

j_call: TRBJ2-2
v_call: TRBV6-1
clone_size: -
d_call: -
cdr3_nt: TGTGCCAGCAGTGAAGTTTACATCGGGGATCTGTTTTTT
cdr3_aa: CASSEVYIGDLFF

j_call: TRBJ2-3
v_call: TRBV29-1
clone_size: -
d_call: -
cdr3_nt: TGCAGCGTTGATGGAGGGACGGAGGACTCTCACACAGATACGCAGTATTTT
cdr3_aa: CSVDGGTEDSHTDTQYF

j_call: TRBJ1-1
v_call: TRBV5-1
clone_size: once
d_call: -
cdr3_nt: TGCGCCAGGAGTCCCCAGGGGCGCCTGGGAGCTTTCTTT
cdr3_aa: CARSPQGRLGAFF